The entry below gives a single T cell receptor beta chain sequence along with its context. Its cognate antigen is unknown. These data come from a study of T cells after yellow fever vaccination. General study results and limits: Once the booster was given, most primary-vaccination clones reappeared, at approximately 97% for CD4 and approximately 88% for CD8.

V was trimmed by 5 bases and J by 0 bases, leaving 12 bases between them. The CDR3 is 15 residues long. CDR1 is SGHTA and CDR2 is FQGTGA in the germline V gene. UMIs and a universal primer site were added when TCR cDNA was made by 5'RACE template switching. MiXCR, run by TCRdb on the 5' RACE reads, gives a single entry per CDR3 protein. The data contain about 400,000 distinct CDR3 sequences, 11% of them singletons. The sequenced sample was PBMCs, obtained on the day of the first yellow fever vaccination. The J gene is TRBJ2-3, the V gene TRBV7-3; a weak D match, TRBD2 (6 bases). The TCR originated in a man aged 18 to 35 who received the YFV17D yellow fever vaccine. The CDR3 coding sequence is TGTGCCAGCAGCCCCGGGACTCCAAGCACAGATACGCAGTATTTT. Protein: CASSPGTPSTDTQYF.